The clone carrying this T cell receptor (beta chain) appeared many times. TCRdb redid the calling of the 5' RACE reads with MiXCR, one entry per CDR3 protein. The top ten clones hold roughly 8% of a sample with around 50,000 distinct CDR3 sequences, approximately 9.8% of them seen once. This specimen belongs to a study of early T cells in non-severe SARS-CoV-2 infection. The V gene's germline CDR1 is SNHLY and CDR2 FYNNEI. Deletions cut 4 bases from V and 2 bases from J, with 12 bases between. The CDR3 runs to 15 residues. This sequence joins TRBV2 and TRBJ1-5; D ambiguous. The receptor comes from an adult who was a healthcare worker with PCR-confirmed SARS-CoV-2 infection or an uninfected control (not recorded which). Sequencing input: whole blood. In DNA, the CDR3 is TGTGCCAGCAGTGTAATGGCGGCGGGCAATCAGCCCCAGCATTTT. It encodes CASSVMAAGNQPQHF. Full variable domain (rest looked up from reference TRBV2 and TRBJ1-5): EPEVTQTPSHQVTQMGQEVILRCVPISNHLYFYWYRQILGQKVEFLVSFYNNEISEKSEIFDDQFSVERPDGSNFTLKIRSTKLEDSAMYFCASSVMAAGNQPQHFGDGTRLSIL.